Included here is one TCR beta chain sequence, with context. Its antigen remains unknown. The data derive from a study of OX40 agonist ivuxolimab in advanced cancers. Study context: Hepatocellular carcinoma, melanoma, renal cell or head and neck cancer affected the dose-escalation patients. Study-level points and caveats: CD8+ T cells averaged more expanded clones than CD4+. There were also nonresponders showing low normalized T-cell clonal expansion. At doses 0.1 to 3.0 mg/kg, CD4+ and CD8+ clones expanded.

Measured with immunoSEQ multiplex PCR; TCRdb has only the in-frame clones, and not every one. The sample comprises just over 50,000 clones, around nine tenths of which are singletons, and 3% to 4.5% rests with the top ten. The CDR3 has 16 amino acids. Germline loops: CDR1 SGHRS, CDR2 YFSETQ. Trimming removed 3 bases from V and 2 bases from J; junction bases left unmatched: 5. Here the sequenced sample was CD4+ or CD8+ T cells sorted from blood, taken in a trial of the OX40 agonist ivuxolimab. J is TRBJ2-5 and V is TRBV5-1; 12 bases fit TRBD2. The receptor comes from an adult with an advanced solid tumor such as melanoma, head and neck, liver or kidney cancer. The CDR3 spells CASSSTSGGPQETQYF. CDR3 sequence (DNA): TGCGCCAGCAGCTCCACTAGCGGGGGGCCTCAAGAGACCCAGTACTTC.